This passage covers 15 T cell receptor delta chains from one sample sequenced in a study of gammadelta T cells in human blood. TCRdb processed the RT-PCR reads again with the CATT caller. This sample has approximately 930 delta-chain clones, with 20% to 25% found just once. Sequences were obtained from Vgamma9Vdelta2 gamma-delta T cells from fetal blood. Receptors originate from a human fetus.

Concerning this clone itself: A far larger clone differs by one base, so this is likely a read error. The rearrangement joins TRDV2 to TRDJ3; 8 positions agree with TRDD3. Since TCRdb gives no J gene, matching the DNA to germline was used here to assign it. Per the germline V gene, CDR1 is GEAIGNYY and CDR2 is EKD. The ends lost 6 bases at V and 1 base at J; junction bases unmatched: 13. The CDR3 extends over 19 amino acids. In DNA form, the CDR3 reads TGTGCCTGTACAACCCTTGGGGGATCCCATTCCTGGGACACCCGACAGATGTTTTTC. Its protein is CACTTLGGSHSWDTRQMFF.

This clone is categorized as large. The rearrangement links TRDV2 to TRDJ3; 8 bases agree with TRDD3. J lost 0 bases, V lost 3 bases, and 9 bases had no gene match. The CDR3 contains 19 residues. Germline CDR1 reads GEAIGNYY; CDR2 reads EKD. The DNA of the CDR3 is TGTGCCTGTGACCGTTACTGGGGGCCCAGCTCCTGGGACACCCGACAGATGTTTTTC. Protein: CACDRYWGPSSWDTRQMFF.

Turning to this clone: Since a far larger clone is one base different, this is likely a read error. The chain carries TRDV2 and TRDJ2; tentative D call: TRDD3 (5 bases). The J gene, absent from TCRdb, was called here by matching the DNA to germline. The CDR3 consists of 15 residues. Germline lookup yields CDR1 GEAIGNYY and CDR2 EKD. Trimming removed 1 base from V and 2 bases from J, with 10 bases in between. The CDR3 region is CACDTLGALTAQLFF. The DNA for the CDR3 is TGTGCCTGTGACACGCTGGGAGCCTTGACAGCACAACTCTTCTTT.

This clone counts as medium-sized (0.01 to 0.1%). A read error may explain this, as a much larger clone is one base away. V gene TRDV2 combines with J gene TRDJ2; 8 bases are a match to TRDD3. The J gene, left out of TCRdb, was set here by checking the DNA against germline. The junction had 1 base not matched to a gene; V was cut back by 2 bases and J by 0 bases. Looked up from germline, CDR1 is GEAIGNYY and CDR2 is EKD. This CDR3 comprises 15 residues. CDR3 nucleotides: TGTGCCTGTGACATACTGGGGGCTTTGACAGCACAACTCTTCTTT. It encodes CACDILGALTAQLFF.

This clone was recorded once. With a far larger clone one base away, a read error is the likely cause. This specimen includes other DNA sequences encoding the same CDR3. The chain couples TRDV2 to TRDJ3; no definite D call. TCRdb is silent on the J gene; assignment here came from matching the DNA to germline. V was clipped by 1 base and J by 0 bases, with 12 bases between them. Germline V gene lookup returns CDR1 GEAIGNYY and CDR2 EKD. The CDR3 totals 18 residues. The CDR3 is CACDTLGEASWDTRQMFF. CDR3 nucleotides: TGTGCCTGTGACACGTTGGGTGAGGCCTCCTGGGACACCCGACAGATGTTTTTC.

This clone qualifies as large. V is TRDV2 and J is TRDJ3; possible D gene TRDD3, 6 bases. The J gene is not listed in TCRdb, so it was assigned here from a DNA match to germline. Trimming left V 1 base short and J 0 bases short, with 12 bases between. Per germline, CDR1 GEAIGNYY and CDR2 EKD. This CDR3 is 18 amino acids long. CDR3 residues: CACDTGGPPSWDTRQMFF. In DNA form, the CDR3 reads TGTGCCTGTGACACTGGGGGCCCTCCCTCCTGGGACACCCGACAGATGTTTTTC.

This clone is classed as large. The chain employs TRDV2 and TRDJ3; 10 bases map to TRDD3. Germline V CDR1 and CDR2: GEAIGNYY, EKD. The J segment lost 2 bases and the V segment lost 2 bases, leaving 5 bases of the junction unmatched. The CDR3 length is 18 residues. CDR3 DNA sequence: TGTGCCTGTGACAAGCTGGGGGATAGGACCTGGGACACCCGACAGATGTTTTTC. Amino acid sequence: CACDKLGDRTWDTRQMFF.

Sample share makes this clone large (0.1 to 1%). The chain has TRDV2 and TRDJ1; 11 bases agree with TRDD3. The V and J ends lost 2 bases and 2 bases, in that order; junction bases with no gene match: 6. This CDR3 has 16 residues. Germline lookup yields CDR1 GEAIGNYY and CDR2 EKD. The CDR3: CACDILGDRGTDKLIF. In DNA form, the CDR3 reads TGTGCCTGTGACATACTGGGGGATAGGGGAACCGATAAACTCATCTTT.

Regarding this clone: A single base is all that separates this from a far larger clone, so a read error is likely. V gene TRDV2 combines with J gene TRDJ1; a weak D match, TRDD3 (6 bases). TCRdb offers no J gene call, so here the DNA was matched to germline to obtain one. Trimming stripped 3 bases from V and 0 bases from J, with 10 bases between. Looked up from germline, CDR1 is GEAIGNYY and CDR2 is EKD. This CDR3 region has 14 residues. The CDR3 coding sequence is TGTGCCTGTGACGTAATGGGGGACACCGATAAACTCATCTTT. This sequence encodes CACDVMGDTDKLIF.

By share of the sample, this clone is medium-sized. J is TRDJ3 and V is TRDV2; tentative D call: TRDD3 (6 bases). This CDR3 has 18 residues. V was cut by 3 bases and J by 0 bases, with 14 bases left in between. Germline CDR1 reads GEAIGNYY; CDR2 reads EKD. The CDR3 nucleotides are TGTGCCTGTGACGCCTTGGGGGGTCGCTCCTGGGACACCCGACAGATGTTTTTC. As protein: CACDALGGRSWDTRQMFF.

There are a few counts of this clone. This may stem from a read error, because a much larger clone lies one nucleotide away. This sequence joins TRDV2 and TRDJ1; possible D gene TRDD3, 5 bases. CDR1 is GEAIGNYY and CDR2 is EKD in the germline V gene. The CDR3 is made up of 14 amino acids. Trimming shortened V by 0 bases and J by 0 bases, and 7 bases separated the two germline ends. CDR3 coding DNA: TGTGCCTGTGACACCGTGGGGTACACCGATAAACTCATCTTT. This codes for CACDTVGYTDKLIF.

This clone was observed a handful of times. The chain employs TRDV2 and TRDJ3, with 11 bases lining up with TRDD3. Since TCRdb gives no J gene, matching the DNA to germline was used here to assign it. Germline assignment: CDR1 GEAIGNYY and CDR2 EKD. With V trimmed by 3 bases and J by 0 bases, 0 bases remained unmatched. This CDR3 has 17 residues. The CDR3 region is CACDWGIRSWDTRQMFF. CDR3 in DNA: TGTGCCTGTGACTGGGGGATACGCTCCTGGGACACCCGACAGATGTTTTTC.

This clone was seen a handful of times. A read error may explain this, as a much larger clone is one base away. Other DNA variants within this sample encode the same CDR3. This rearrangement joins TRDV2 to TRDJ2; 7 positions agree with TRDD3. Germline values: CDR1 GEAIGNYY, CDR2 EKD. The J segment lost 6 bases and the V segment lost 3 bases, leaving 18 bases of the junction unmatched. This CDR3 region has 18 residues. Here the CDR3 DNA reads TGTGCCTGTGACGACGCTGGGGGGCGAACGTTTAAGGCAGCACAACTCTTCTTT. Residues: CACDDAGGRTFKAAQLFF.

This clone was seen more than once but under ten times. A far larger clone differs by one base, so this is likely a read error. The chain has TRDV2 and TRDJ3; D gene uncertain. Per germline, CDR1 GEAIGNYY and CDR2 EKD. The CDR3 spans 13 residues. The CDR3 loop reads CACDTWDNRQMFF. CDR3 coding DNA: TGTGCCTGTGACACCTGGGACAACCGACAGATGTTTTTC.

This clone was counted only a few times. A single base separates this from a much larger clone, so it may be a read error. Other DNA sequences in the sample encode the same CDR3. The chain is built from TRDV2 and TRDJ3, with TRDD3 as a possible D gene (5 bases). CDR1 and CDR2 (germline): GEAIGNYY, EKD. The CDR3 consists of 18 residues. DNA of the CDR3: TGTGCCTGTGACTCCGTTATTCCATACTCCTGGGACACCCGTCAGATGTTTTTC. This sequence encodes CACDSVIPYSWDTRQMFF.